The 18 T cell receptor beta chains below were found in one sample sequenced in a study of PD-L1 blockade in urothelial cancer. Here immunoSEQ multiplex PCR was the method, and the copy in TCRdb shows in-frame clones only, minus some. Here the sample spans roughly 30,000 clones, nearly 85% being singletons. Sample time point: pretreatment peripheral blood. This specimen consisted of PBMCs, obtained around atezolizumab (anti-PD-L1) treatment. The source is a man aged 60 to 69 with urothelial cancer.

This clone was counted a few times. The chain recombines TRBV9 with TRBJ2-3; D perhaps matches TRBD2 (5 bases). The V and J ends lost 0 bases and 2 bases respectively, with 10 bases between them. The CDR3 sequence is 15 residues long. The germline gives CDR1 SGDLS, CDR2 YYNGEE. CDR3 residues: CASSVGASFTDTQYF. DNA of the CDR3: TGTGCCAGCAGCGTAGGGGCTAGCTTCACAGATACGCAGTATTTT.

In its sample, this clone was seen once. The V gene is TRBV18, the J gene TRBJ1-4; maybe TRBD1 (5 bases). The CDR3 contains 15 residues. The V gene lost 2 bases and the J gene lost 1 base, with 8 bases spanning the gap. In germline, CDR1 is KGHSH, CDR2 LQKENI. CDR3 coding DNA: TGTGCCAGCTCACCAGGGACTGAAACTAATGAAAAACTGTTTTTT. Protein product: CASSPGTETNEKLFF.

The chain recombines TRBV6-5 with TRBJ2-1; 12 bases match TRBD2. The V segment lost 4 bases and the J segment 5 bases; nucleotides outside the gene matches: 3. CDR3 length: 15 residues. Germline CDR1 reads MNHEY; CDR2 reads SVGAGI. Here the CDR3 DNA reads TGTGCCAGCAGTTCCGGACTAGCGGGACACAATGAGCAGTTCTTC. Translation: CASSSGLAGHNEQFF.

The chain uses TRBV29-1 and TRBJ2-5; 9 bases agree with TRBD1. The CDR3 is made up of 12 amino acids. The germline CDR1 and CDR2 sequences are SQVTM and ANQGSEA. V shed 6 bases and J 3 bases; nucleotides not matched to a gene: 2. Here the CDR3 DNA reads TGCAGCGTCGGACAGGGGAAAGAGACCCAGTACTTC. This gives the protein CSVGQGKETQYF.

This rearrangement joins TRBV29-1 to TRBJ2-7, with a weak D call TRBD2 (6 bases). The V end was cut by 4 bases, the J end by 0 bases, with 7 bases between. The CDR3 runs to 12 residues. CDR1 SQVTM and CDR2 ANQGSEA come from the germline V gene. Written as DNA, the CDR3 is TGCAGCGTTGCGACTAGCTCCTACGAGCAGTACTTC. It translates to CSVATSSYEQYF.

V usage is TRBV19 and J usage is TRBJ2-1; TRBD2 matches at 8 bases. The CDR3 consists of 14 residues. Germline V gene data show CDR1 as LNHDA and CDR2 as SQIVND (reference sequence). V trimming: 3 bases; J trimming: 5 bases; junction bases outside the gene matches: 3. The CDR3: CASSMGLEDNEQFF. The CDR3 nucleotides are TGTGCCAGTAGTATGGGACTAGAGGACAATGAGCAGTTCTTC.

The V call is TRBV4-3, the J call TRBJ2-3; D not resolved. In germline, CDR1 is LGHNA, CDR2 YSLEER. The V gene lost 4 bases and the J gene lost 2 bases, with 19 bases spanning the gap. The CDR3 consists of 17 residues. Here the CDR3 DNA reads TGCGCCAGCAGCCCAAGAGAGGTAGCCGCTGTCACAGATACGCAGTATTTT. As protein: CASSPREVAAVTDTQYF.

The chain links TRBV18 to TRBJ1-1; 8 nucleotides align to TRBD1. Unmatched junction bases numbered 3, after V lost 5 bases and J lost 1 base. Germline assignment: CDR1 KGHSH and CDR2 LQKENI. The CDR3 extends over 14 amino acids. CDR3 sequence reads: CASSLDRGNTEAFF. The CDR3 DNA is TGTGCCAGCTCATTAGACAGGGGGAACACTGAAGCTTTCTTT.

This clone was observed a handful of times. This chain links TRBV29-1 with TRBJ2-1; D is unclear. Germline V gene data show CDR1 as SQVTM and CDR2 as ANQGSEA. CDR3 size: 15 residues. V was clipped by 0 bases and J by 6 bases, with 15 bases between them. CDR3 in DNA: TGCAGCGTTGAAGAACAGACCCTAATATCCAATGAGCAGTTCTTC. Encoded protein: CSVEEQTLISNEQFF.

The chain couples TRBV19 to TRBJ1-4; maybe TRBD1 (5 bases). CDR3 length equals 13 residues. The V end was cut by 4 bases, the J end by 8 bases, with 11 bases between. Germline values: CDR1 LNHDA, CDR2 SQIVND (reference sequence). CDR3 sequence: CASSTGVREKLFF. The CDR3 DNA reads as TGTGCCAGTAGTACGGGGGTACGGGAAAAACTGTTTTTT.

The chain joins TRBV29-1 to TRBJ2-7; 7 bases align to TRBD1. The CDR3 runs to 13 residues. The V gene end was trimmed by 6 bases and the J gene end by 7 bases; junction bases not matched to a gene: 12. Germline V CDR1 and CDR2: SQVTM, ANQGSEA. In DNA form, the CDR3 reads TGCAGCGTGCGAAAGACAGGGCGATGGGAGCAGTACTTC. It is translated as CSVRKTGRWEQYF.

V usage is TRBV27 and J usage is TRBJ1-1; possibly TRBD1 for D (6 bases). The V and J ends lost 3 bases and 5 bases respectively, with 16 bases between them. The CDR3 sequence is 15 residues long. Per the germline V gene, CDR1 is MNHEY and CDR2 is SMNVEV (reference sequence). CDR3 DNA: TGTGCCAGCAGTTTGACCCCCACAGGGAAGACTGAAGCTTTCTTT. Amino acid sequence: CASSLTPTGKTEAFF.

This sequence joins TRBV10-3 and TRBJ1-5; no definite D call. The germline V and J ends were trimmed by 6 bases and 3 bases, with 9 bases remaining between them. This CDR3 is built from 13 residues. Germline V gives CDR1 ENHRY, CDR2 SYGVKD. The CDR3 nucleotides are TGTGCCATCAGAACAGAGCTCAATCAGCCCCAGCATTTT. Translation: CAIRTELNQPQHF.

V gene TRBV15 combines with J gene TRBJ1-5; 9 positions agree with TRBD1. The CDR3 has 14 residues. Trimming at V came to 3 bases and at J to 7 bases, leaving 4 bases not matched to a gene. Germline V CDR1 and CDR2: LNHNV, YYDKDF (reference sequence). The CDR3 sequence is CATSRGQGEQPQHF. Here the CDR3 DNA reads TGTGCCACCAGCAGGGGACAGGGAGAACAGCCCCAGCATTTT.

This chain joins TRBV18 and TRBJ1-3; 8 bases agree with TRBD1. Germline CDR1 KGHSH, CDR2 LQKENI. V was pared by 3 bases and J by 2 bases, with 3 bases of the junction left unmatched. CDR3 length: 15 amino acids. CDR3 loop: CASSPLDRAGNTIYF. The CDR3 coding sequence is TGTGCCAGCTCACCTCTGGACAGGGCTGGAAACACCATATATTTT.

V usage is TRBV19 and J usage is TRBJ1-2; a possible D gene is TRBD1 (6 bases). Per germline, CDR1 LNHDA and CDR2 SQIVND (reference sequence). Trimming cost V 8 bases and J 8 bases, with 24 bases left between them. The length of the CDR3 is 15 residues. The CDR3 protein is CASSTSAQGKGGYTF. CDR3 DNA sequence: TGTGCCAGTTCTACTTCGGCACAGGGCAAAGGGGGCTACACCTTC. Together with reference TRBV19 and TRBJ1-2, the CDR3 gives the full variable domain: DGGITQSPKYLFRKEGQNVTLSCEQNLNHDAMYWYRQDPGQGLRLIYYSQIVNDFQKGDIAEGYSVSREKKESFPLTVTSAQKNPTAFYLCASSTSAQGKGGYTFGSGTRLTVV.

The chain links TRBV6-6 to TRBJ1-3, with 11 bases aligning to TRBD1. The V gene's germline CDR1 is MNHNY and CDR2 SVGAGI (reference sequence). J gave up 4 bases and V 4 bases, and 3 bases lay outside the gene matches. This CDR3 region has 15 residues. In DNA, the CDR3 is TGTGCCAGCAGTTTCGGACAGGGGGCAGGAAACACCATATATTTT. It encodes CASSFGQGAGNTIYF.

This clone was detected only once. The rearrangement links TRBV5-8 to TRBJ1-3, with a tentative D call TRBD1 (5 bases). This CDR3 contains 15 residues. V lost 8 bases and J 0 bases, leaving 15 bases between the germline ends. In germline, CDR1 is SGHTS, CDR2 YDEGEE. The CDR3 DNA reads TGTGCCAGTCAAGGAGGGGCGACCTCTGGAAACACCATATATTTT. Protein sequence: CASQGGATSGNTIYF.